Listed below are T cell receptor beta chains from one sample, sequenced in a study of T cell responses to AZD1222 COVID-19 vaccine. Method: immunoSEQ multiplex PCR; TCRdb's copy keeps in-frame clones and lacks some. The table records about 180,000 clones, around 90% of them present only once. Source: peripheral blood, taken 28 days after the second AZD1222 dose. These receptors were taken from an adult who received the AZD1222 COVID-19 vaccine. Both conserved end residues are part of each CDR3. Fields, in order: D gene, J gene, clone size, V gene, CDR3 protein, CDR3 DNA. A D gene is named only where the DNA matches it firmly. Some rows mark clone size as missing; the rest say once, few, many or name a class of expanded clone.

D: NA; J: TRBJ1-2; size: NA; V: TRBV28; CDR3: CASSLSRLGLGYTF; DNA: TGTGCCAGCAGTTTATCCCGGTTAGGACTTGGCTACACCTTC
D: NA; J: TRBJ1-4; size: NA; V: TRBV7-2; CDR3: CASRLGLGGEKLFF; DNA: TGTGCCAGCAGACTCGGATTGGGAGGTGAAAAACTGTTTTTT
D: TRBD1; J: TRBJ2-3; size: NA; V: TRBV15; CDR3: CATSRDQGARTDTQYF; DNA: TGTGCCACCAGCAGGGACCAGGGGGCCAGGACAGATACGCAGTATTTT
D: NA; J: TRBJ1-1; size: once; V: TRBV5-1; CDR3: CASSSERQPGEAFF; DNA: TGCGCCAGCAGCTCGGAACGACAGCCGGGAGAAGCTTTCTTT
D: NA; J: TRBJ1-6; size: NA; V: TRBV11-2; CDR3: CASLGGTYNSPLHF; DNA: TGTGCCAGCCTCGGCGGGACCTATAATTCACCCCTCCACTTT
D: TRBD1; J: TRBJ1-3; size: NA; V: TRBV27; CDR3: CASKPVGGAGNTIYF; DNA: TGTGCCAGCAAACCAGTAGGGGGCGCTGGAAACACCATATATTTT
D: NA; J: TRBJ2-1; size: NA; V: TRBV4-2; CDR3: CASSQDRGAVYNEQFF; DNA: TGTGCCAGCAGCCAAGATAGGGGAGCAGTATACAATGAGCAGTTCTTC
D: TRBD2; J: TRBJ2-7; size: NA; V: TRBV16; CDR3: CASSQEGSGMGEQYF; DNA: TGTGCCAGCAGCCAAGAGGGTAGCGGGATGGGTGAGCAGTACTTC
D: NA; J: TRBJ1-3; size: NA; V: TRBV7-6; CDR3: CASSLGASRAGNTIYF; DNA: TGTGCCAGCAGCCTCGGGGCCTCAAGGGCTGGAAACACCATATATTTT
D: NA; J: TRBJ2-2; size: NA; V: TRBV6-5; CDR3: CASSSTGELFF; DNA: TGTGCCAGCAGTAGCACCGGGGAGCTGTTTTTT
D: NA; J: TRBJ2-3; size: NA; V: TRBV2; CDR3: CASSGTVSTDTQYF; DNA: TGTGCCAGCAGTGGGACAGTTAGCACAGATACGCAGTATTTT
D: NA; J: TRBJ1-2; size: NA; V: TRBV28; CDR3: CASSLGFQGSGYTF; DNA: TGTGCCAGCAGTTTAGGGTTTCAGGGGTCTGGCTACACCTTC
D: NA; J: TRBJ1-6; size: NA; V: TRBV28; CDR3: CASSLGRDYSPLHF; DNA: TGTGCCAGCAGTTTAGGCAGGGATTATTCACCCCTCCACTTT
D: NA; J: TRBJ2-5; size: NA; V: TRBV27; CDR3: CASRNTGGVETQYF; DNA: TGTGCCAGCAGGAATACAGGAGGGGTCGAGACCCAGTACTTC
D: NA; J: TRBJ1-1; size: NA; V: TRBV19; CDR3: CASSIATGTEAFF; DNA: TGTGCCAGTAGTATAGCGACAGGAACTGAAGCTTTCTTT
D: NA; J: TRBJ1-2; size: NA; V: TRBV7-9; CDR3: CASSLGEYTSYGYTF; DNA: TGTGCCAGCAGCTTAGGAGAGTACACCTCCTACGGCTACACCTTC
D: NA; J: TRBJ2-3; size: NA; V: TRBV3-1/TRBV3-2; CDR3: CASSQAGGSTDTQYF; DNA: TGTGCCAGCAGCCAAGCAGGAGGGAGCACAGATACGCAGTATTTT
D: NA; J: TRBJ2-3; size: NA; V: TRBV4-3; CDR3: CASSPQGDSSTDTQYF; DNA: TGCGCCAGCAGCCCTCAAGGAGATTCTAGCACAGATACGCAGTATTTT
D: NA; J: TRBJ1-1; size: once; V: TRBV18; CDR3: CASSTVNTEAFF; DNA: TGTGCCAGCTCAACAGTGAACACTGAAGCTTTCTTT
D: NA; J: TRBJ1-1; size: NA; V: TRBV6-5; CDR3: CASSHRTENTEAFF; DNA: TGTGCCAGCAGCCATAGGACAGAAAACACTGAAGCTTTCTTT
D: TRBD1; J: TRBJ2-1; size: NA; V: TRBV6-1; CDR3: CASSSRDRGPDEQFF; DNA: TGTGCCAGCAGTTCCCGGGACAGGGGGCCCGATGAGCAGTTCTTC
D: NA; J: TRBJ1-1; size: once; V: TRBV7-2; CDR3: CASSLANRVSTEAFF; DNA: TGTGCCAGCAGCTTAGCTAACAGGGTAAGCACTGAAGCTTTCTTT
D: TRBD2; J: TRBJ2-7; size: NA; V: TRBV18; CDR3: CASSLSSGNTYEQYF; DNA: TGTGCCAGCTCGCTTTCTAGCGGGAATACGTACGAGCAGTACTTC
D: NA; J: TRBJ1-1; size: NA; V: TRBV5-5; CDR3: CASSLARRNTEAFF; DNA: TGTGCCAGCAGCTTGGCCAGAAGGAACACTGAAGCTTTCTTT
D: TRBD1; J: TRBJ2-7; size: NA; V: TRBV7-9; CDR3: CASSPRPGQGTYSYEQYF; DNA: TGTGCCAGCAGCCCAAGACCGGGACAGGGGACCTACTCCTACGAGCAGTACTTC
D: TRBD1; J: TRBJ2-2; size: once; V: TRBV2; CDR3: CASSRTGGNTGELFF; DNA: TGTGCCAGCAGCCGGACAGGGGGCAACACCGGGGAGCTGTTTTTT
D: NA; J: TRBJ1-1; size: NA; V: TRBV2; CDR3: CASSEGFRGAAEAFF; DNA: TGTGCCAGCAGTGAGGGGTTTAGAGGCGCGGCTGAAGCTTTCTTT
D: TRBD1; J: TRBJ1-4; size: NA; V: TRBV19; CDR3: CASSNRGVNEKLFF; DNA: TGTGCCAGTAGTAACAGGGGTGTTAATGAAAAACTGTTTTTT
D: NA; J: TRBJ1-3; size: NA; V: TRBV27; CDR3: CASSLEGPPSGNTIYF; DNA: TGTGCCAGCAGTTTAGAAGGGCCCCCCTCTGGAAACACCATATATTTT
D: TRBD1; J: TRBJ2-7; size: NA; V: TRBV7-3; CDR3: CASSRTGGGEQYF; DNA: TGTGCCAGCAGCCGAACAGGGGGTGGGGAGCAGTACTTC
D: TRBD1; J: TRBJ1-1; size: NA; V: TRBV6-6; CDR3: CASSYPGQGDTEAFF; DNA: TGTGCCAGCAGTTACCCAGGACAGGGGGACACTGAAGCTTTCTTT
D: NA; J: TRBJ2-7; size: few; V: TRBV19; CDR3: CASILPRGVHYEQYF; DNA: TGTGCCAGTATTCTCCCCAGGGGGGTGCACTACGAGCAGTACTTC
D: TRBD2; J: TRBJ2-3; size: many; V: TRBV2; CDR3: CASSPSGGAGNTQYF; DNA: TGTGCCAGCAGTCCCAGCGGGGGGGCGGGGAATACGCAGTATTTT
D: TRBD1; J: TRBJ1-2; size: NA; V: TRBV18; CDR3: CASSPLNRGNNYGYTF; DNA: TGTGCCAGCTCACCACTCAACAGGGGGAATAACTATGGCTACACCTTC
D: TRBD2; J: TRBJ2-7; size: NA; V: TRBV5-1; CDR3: CASSLALAVAGNFYEQYF; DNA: TGCGCCAGCAGCTTGGCCCTGGCCGTAGCGGGAAACTTCTACGAGCAGTACTTC